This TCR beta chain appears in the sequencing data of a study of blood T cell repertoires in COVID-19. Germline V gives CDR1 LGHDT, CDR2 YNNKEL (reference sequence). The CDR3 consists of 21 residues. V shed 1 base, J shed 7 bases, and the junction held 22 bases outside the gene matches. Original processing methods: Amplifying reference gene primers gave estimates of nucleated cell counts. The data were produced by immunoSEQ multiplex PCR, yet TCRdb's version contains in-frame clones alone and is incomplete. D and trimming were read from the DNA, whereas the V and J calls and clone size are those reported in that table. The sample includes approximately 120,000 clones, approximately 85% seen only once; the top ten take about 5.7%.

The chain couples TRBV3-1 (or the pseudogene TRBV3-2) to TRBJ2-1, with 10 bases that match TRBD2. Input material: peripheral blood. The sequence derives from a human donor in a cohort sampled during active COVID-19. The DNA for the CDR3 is TGTGCCAGCAGCCAAGGAGGGGCCCTTCTTCTTAGCGGGAGGACGGGGAATGAGCAGTTCTTC. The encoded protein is CASSQGGALLLSGRTGNEQFF.